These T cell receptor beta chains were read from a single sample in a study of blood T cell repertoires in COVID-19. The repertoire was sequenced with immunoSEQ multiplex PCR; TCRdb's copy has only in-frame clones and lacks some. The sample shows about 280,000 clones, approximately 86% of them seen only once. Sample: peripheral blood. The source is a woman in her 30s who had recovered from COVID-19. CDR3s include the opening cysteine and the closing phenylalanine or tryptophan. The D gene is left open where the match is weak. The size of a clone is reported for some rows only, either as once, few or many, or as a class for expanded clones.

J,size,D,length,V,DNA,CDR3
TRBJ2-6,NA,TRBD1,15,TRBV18,TGTGCCAGCTCACTCGGGACAGCTGGGGCCAACGTCCTGACTTTC,CASSLGTAGANVLTF
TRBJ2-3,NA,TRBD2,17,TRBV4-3,TGCGCCAGCAGCCATGCCAGGACTAGCGGGAGGGCCTCTACGCAGTATTTT,CASSHARTSGRASTQYF
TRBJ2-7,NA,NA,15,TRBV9,TGTGCCAGCAGCGTAGGGGGCAATTCCTTGGGCGAGCAGTACTTC,CASSVGGNSLGEQYF
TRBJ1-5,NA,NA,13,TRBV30,TGTGCCTGGAACCGAGACAGTAATCAGCCCCAGCATTTT,CAWNRDSNQPQHF
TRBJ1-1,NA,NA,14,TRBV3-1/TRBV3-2,TGTGCCAGCAGCCTAACAGGTGTGAACACTGAAGCTTTCTTT,CASSLTGVNTEAFF
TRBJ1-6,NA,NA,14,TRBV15,TGTGCCACCAGCAGAGGAGCGTATAATTCACCCCTCCACTTT,CATSRGAYNSPLHF
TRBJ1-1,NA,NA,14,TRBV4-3,TGCGCCAGCAGCCAAGACAGGACTTACACTGAAGCTTTCTTT,CASSQDRTYTEAFF
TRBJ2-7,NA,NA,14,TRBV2,TGTGCCAGCAGTGACCCCTCCGGGACCTACGAGCAGTACTTC,CASSDPSGTYEQYF
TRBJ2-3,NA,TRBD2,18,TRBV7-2,TGTGCCAGCAGCTTAGGGACTAGCGGGGGGGCATTCACAGATACGCAGTATTTT,CASSLGTSGGAFTDTQYF
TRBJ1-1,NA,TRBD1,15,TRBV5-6,TGTGCCAGCAGCCCTGCTCAGGGGGCGGTTACTGAAGCTTTCTTT,CASSPAQGAVTEAFF
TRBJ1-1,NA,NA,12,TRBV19,TGTGCCAGTCGTTGGAGTGGTACTGAAGCTTTCTTT,CASRWSGTEAFF
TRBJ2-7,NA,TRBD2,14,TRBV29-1,TGCAGCGTCTGGACTAGCGGGAGTCTCTACGAGCAGTACTTC,CSVWTSGSLYEQYF
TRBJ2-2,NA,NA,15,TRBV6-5,TGTGCCATCGACCGAGCAGGAACTCCCACCGGGGAGCTGTTTTTT,CAIDRAGTPTGELFF
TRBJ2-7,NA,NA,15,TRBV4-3,TGCGCCAGCAGCCAAGCGATCTCCGGGGACTACGAGCAGTACTTC,CASSQAISGDYEQYF
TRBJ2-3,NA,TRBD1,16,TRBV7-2,TGTGCCAGCAGCTTAAGACAGGGGGTCGTTTCTACGACGCAGTATTTT,CASSLRQGVVSTTQYF
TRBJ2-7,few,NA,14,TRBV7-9,TGTGCCAGCAGCTTAGAACAACAGGGCTACGAGCAGTACTTC,CASSLEQQGYEQYF
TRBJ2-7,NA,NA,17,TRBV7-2,TGTGCCAGCAGCCCGAGGCGGGGCCGGGCGAGCTCCTACGAGCAGTACTTC,CASSPRRGRASSYEQYF
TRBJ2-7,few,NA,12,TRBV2,TGTGCCAGCAGTGCAGGGGGGTACGAGCAGTACTTC,CASSAGGYEQYF
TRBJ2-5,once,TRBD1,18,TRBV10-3,TGTGCCATCAGGACAGGGTTATCAGACGAAACGTACCAAGAGACCCAGTACTTC,CAIRTGLSDETYQETQYF
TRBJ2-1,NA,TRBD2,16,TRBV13,TGTGCCAGCAGCACAAGGGACTACGGCCCGTACAATGAGCAGTTCTTC,CASSTRDYGPYNEQFF
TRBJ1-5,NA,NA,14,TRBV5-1,TGCGCCAGCAGCCCGGACAAAGGCAATCAGCCCCAGCATTTT,CASSPDKGNQPQHF
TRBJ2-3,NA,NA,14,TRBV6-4,TGTGCCAGCAGTTCCGACTGGAGCACAGATACGCAGTATTTT,CASSSDWSTDTQYF
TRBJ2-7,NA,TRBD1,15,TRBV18,TGTGCCAGCTCACGTGAGACAGGGGCCATCTACGAGCAGTACTTC,CASSRETGAIYEQYF
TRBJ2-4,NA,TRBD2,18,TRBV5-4,TGTGCCAGCAGCTTGGATGCGGGACTAGCGGGAACCAAAAACATTCAGTACTTC,CASSLDAGLAGTKNIQYF
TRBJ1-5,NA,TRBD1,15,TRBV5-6,TGTGCCAGCACCGTGACAGGGTTGGGCAATCAGCCCCAGCATTTT,CASTVTGLGNQPQHF
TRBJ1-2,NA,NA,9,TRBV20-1,TGCAGTGGGGAGAGGGACTACACCTTC,CSGERDYTF
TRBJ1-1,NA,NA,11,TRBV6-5,TGTGCCAGCAGTTACTCGGGGAGAGCTTTCTTT,CASSYSGRAFF
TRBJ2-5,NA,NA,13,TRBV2,TGTGCCAGTAGAAGGGGGTTAGGCGAGACCCAGTACTTC,CASRRGLGETQYF
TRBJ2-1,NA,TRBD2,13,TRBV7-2,TGTGCCAGCAGCTTGCTCCGGGAGGTTGAGCAGTTCTTC,CASSLLREVEQFF
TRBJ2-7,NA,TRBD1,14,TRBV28,TGTGCCAGCAGCCCAACAGGGGGGCCCTACGAGCAGTACTTC,CASSPTGGPYEQYF
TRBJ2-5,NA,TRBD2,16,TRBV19,TGTGCCAGTAGTACCGGGACTAGCGGGAGCCGAGAGACCCAGTACTTC,CASSTGTSGSRETQYF
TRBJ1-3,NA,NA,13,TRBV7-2,TGTGCCAGCAGTCTTGACGGAGGGAGTGCCATATATTTT,CASSLDGGSAIYF
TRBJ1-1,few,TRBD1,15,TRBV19,TGTGCCAGTAGTGAGCCGGGACAGGGATTAACTGAAGCTTTCTTT,CASSEPGQGLTEAFF
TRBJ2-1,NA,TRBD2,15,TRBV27,TGTGCCAGCAGTAGACTAGCGGGACGTTCGGATGAGCAGTTCTTC,CASSRLAGRSDEQFF
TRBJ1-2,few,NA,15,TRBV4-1,TGCGCCAGCAGCCAAGATCATCTGGGGGGTTTGGGCTACACCTTC,CASSQDHLGGLGYTF
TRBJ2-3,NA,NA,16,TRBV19,TGTGCCAGTAGCACCGGACAGTTGATAGGCGCAGATACGCAGTATTTT,CASSTGQLIGADTQYF
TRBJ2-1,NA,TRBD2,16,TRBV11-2,TGTGCCAGCAGCTCGGGACTAGCGGGATCGGGCAATGAGCAGTTCTTC,CASSSGLAGSGNEQFF
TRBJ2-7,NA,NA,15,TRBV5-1,TGCGCCAGCAGCTTAGGGGTAGGGTTGACGGGCGAGCAGTACTTC,CASSLGVGLTGEQYF
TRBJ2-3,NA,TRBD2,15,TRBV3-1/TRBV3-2,TGTGCCAGCAGCTCAGCGGGACCTAGCACAGATACGCAGTATTTT,CASSSAGPSTDTQYF
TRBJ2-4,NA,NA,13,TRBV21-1,TGTGCCATCACCCAGGGGGACCAAAACATTCAGTACTTC,CAITQGDQNIQYF
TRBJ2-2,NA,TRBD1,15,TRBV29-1,TGCAGCGTTCTTGCGGGACAGGGGAGGACCGGGGAGCTGTTTTTT,CSVLAGQGRTGELFF
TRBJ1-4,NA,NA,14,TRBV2,TGTGCCAGCAGTGCGTGGGGCACTAATGAAAAACTGTTTTTT,CASSAWGTNEKLFF
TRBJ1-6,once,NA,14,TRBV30,TGTGCCTGGAGTCTTTCTTCCTATAATTCACCCCTCCACTTT,CAWSLSSYNSPLHF
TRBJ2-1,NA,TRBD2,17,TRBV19,TGTGCCAGTAGTAGAACAGCTAGCGGGAGGGCCTTTAATGAGCAGTTCTTC,CASSRTASGRAFNEQFF
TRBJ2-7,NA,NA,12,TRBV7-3,TGTGCCAGCAGCTCGGGGGGCGACGAGCAGTACTTC,CASSSGGDEQYF
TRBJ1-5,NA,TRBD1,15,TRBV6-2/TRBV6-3,TGTGCCAGCAGTATGACAGGGGAGGGGCGCCAGCCCCAGCATTTT,CASSMTGEGRQPQHF
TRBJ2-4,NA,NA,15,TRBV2,TGTGCCAGCAGTGGCGGCGGATTAGCCAAAAACATTCAGTACTTC,CASSGGGLAKNIQYF
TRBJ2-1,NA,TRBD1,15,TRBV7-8,TGTGCCAGCAGCTTGGACAGGGGGTCCTACAATGAGCAGTTCTTC,CASSLDRGSYNEQFF
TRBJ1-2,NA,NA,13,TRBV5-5,TGTGCCAGCAGCTTCGAGGCCAGAAGGGGCTACACCTTC,CASSFEARRGYTF
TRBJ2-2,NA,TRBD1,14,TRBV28,TGTGCCAGCAGTTCCTCAGGGGGAACCGGGGAGCTGTTTTTT,CASSSSGGTGELFF
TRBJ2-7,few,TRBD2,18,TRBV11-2,TGTGCCAGCAGCTTAGGGGGAGCGGGGACCCCTGATGCCTACGAGCAGTACTTC,CASSLGGAGTPDAYEQYF
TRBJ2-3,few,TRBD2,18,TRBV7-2,TGTGCCAGCAGCTACCGGGGGACTAGCGGTGATACCACAGATACGCAGTATTTT,CASSYRGTSGDTTDTQYF
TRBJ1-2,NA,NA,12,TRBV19,TGTGCCAGTAGAACACAGGGCGGCGGCTACACCTTC,CASRTQGGGYTF
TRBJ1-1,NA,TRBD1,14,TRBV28,TGTGCCAGCAGTCCAGACAGGGGGGCCGGAGAAGCTTTCTTT,CASSPDRGAGEAFF
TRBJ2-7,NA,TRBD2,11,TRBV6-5,TGTGCCAGTTCAAGCGGGGAGGAGCAGTACTTC,CASSSGEEQYF
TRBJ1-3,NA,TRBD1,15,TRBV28,TGTGCCAGCGATGGGGACAGGGGGTCCGGAAACACCATATATTTT,CASDGDRGSGNTIYF
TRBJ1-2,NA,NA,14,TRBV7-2,TGTGCCAGCAGTCCCGAAAGGGGATTTAATGGCTACACCTTC,CASSPERGFNGYTF
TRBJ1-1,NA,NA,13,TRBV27,TGTGCCAGCAGTTTATGGGGGGGCGCGACGGCTTTCTTT,CASSLWGGATAFF
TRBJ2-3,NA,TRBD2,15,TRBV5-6,TGTGCCAGCAGCTCCCTAGCGGGGGGGCAAGATACGCAGTATTTT,CASSSLAGGQDTQYF